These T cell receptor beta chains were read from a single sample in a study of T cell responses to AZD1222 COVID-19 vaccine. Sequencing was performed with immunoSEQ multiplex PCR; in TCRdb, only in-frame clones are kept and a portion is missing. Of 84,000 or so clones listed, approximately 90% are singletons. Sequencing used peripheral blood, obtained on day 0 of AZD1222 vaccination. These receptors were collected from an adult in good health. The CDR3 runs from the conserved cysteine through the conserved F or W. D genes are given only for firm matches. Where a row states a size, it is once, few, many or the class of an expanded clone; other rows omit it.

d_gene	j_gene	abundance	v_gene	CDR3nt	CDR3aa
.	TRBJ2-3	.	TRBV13	TGTGCCAGCAGCTTAGGTCCCGGAAGCACAGATACGCAGTATTTT	CASSLGPGSTDTQYF
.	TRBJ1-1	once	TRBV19	TGTGCCAGTTCCTTGGGATGGGGCACTGAAGCTTTCTTT	CASSLGWGTEAFF
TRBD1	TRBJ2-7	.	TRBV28	TGTGCCAGCAGTTTGCAGGACAGGGAGTACGAGCAGTACTTC	CASSLQDREYEQYF
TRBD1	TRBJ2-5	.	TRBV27	TGTGCCAGCAGGGGATACAGGGGGCAAACGACCCAAGAGACCCAGTACTTC	CASRGYRGQTTQETQYF
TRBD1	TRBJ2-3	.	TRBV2	TGTGCCAGCAGTGTGGACAGGGGGCGTACAGATACGCAGTATTTT	CASSVDRGRTDTQYF
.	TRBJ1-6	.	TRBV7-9	TGTGCCAGCAGCTTACGTGACAGAACCACACCCCTCCACTTT	CASSLRDRTTPLHF
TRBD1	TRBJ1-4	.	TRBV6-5	TGTGCCAGCACCGGGACAGGGGGGCGCGAAAAACTGTTTTTT	CASTGTGGREKLFF
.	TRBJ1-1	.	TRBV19	TGTGCCAGTAGTGTCGGGCTGGGTGGCACTGAAGCTTTCTTT	CASSVGLGGTEAFF
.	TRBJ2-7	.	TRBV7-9	TGTGCCAGCAGCTCCCGTGACGAGCAGTACTTC	CASSSRDEQYF
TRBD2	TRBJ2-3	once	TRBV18	TGTGCCAGCTCGGACAACCGGGACTATCATACGCAGTATTTT	CASSDNRDYHTQYF
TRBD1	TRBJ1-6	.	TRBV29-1	TGCAGCGTAACGACAGGGAGCTCCTATAATTCACCCCTCCACTTT	CSVTTGSSYNSPLHF
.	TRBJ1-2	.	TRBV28	TGTGCCAGCAGTTTCAAATACTCCGCAGGATTCTATGGCTACACCTTC	CASSFKYSAGFYGYTF
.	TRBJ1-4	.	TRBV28	TGTGCCAGCAGTACTAGACAGACTGCAACTAATGAAAAACTGTTTTTT	CASSTRQTATNEKLFF
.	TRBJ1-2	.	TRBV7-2	TGTGCCAGCAGCTTAGAAGGACACAGGGGCTACACCTTC	CASSLEGHRGYTF
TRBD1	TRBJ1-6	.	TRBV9	TGTGCCAGGGTAGGACAGGGGGCTTCACCCCTCCACTTT	CARVGQGASPLHF
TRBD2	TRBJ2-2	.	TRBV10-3	TGTGCCATCAGTTACGGACTAGCGGGAGGGACCGGGGAGCTGTTTTTT	CAISYGLAGGTGELFF
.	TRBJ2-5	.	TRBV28	TGTGCCAGCAGTCTTTCCTCTGCAGGGAAAGAGACCCAGTACTTC	CASSLSSAGKETQYF
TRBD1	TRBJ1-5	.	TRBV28	TGTGCCAGCAGTCAGGGGGTGGGATACTTACCTTATAGCAATCAGCCCCAGCATTTT	CASSQGVGYLPYSNQPQHF
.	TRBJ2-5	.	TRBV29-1	TGCAGCGTTGAAGCGAACAGACAAGAGACCCAGTACTTC	CSVEANRQETQYF
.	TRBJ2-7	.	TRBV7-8	TGTGCCAGCAGCCAACGAAGGGAATCCTACGAGCAGTACTTC	CASSQRRESYEQYF
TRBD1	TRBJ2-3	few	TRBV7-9	TGTGCCAGCAGCTCAGGGACAGGGCGGGGGAATACGCAGTATTTT	CASSSGTGRGNTQYF
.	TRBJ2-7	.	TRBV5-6	TGTGCCAGCAGCTTGGTCAGGAGTGAGCAGTACTTC	CASSLVRSEQYF
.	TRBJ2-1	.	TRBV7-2	TGTGCCAGCAGCCTGAGGGGCGCTTACAATGAGCAGTTCTTC	CASSLRGAYNEQFF
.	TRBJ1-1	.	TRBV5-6	TGTGCCAGCAGCAACACACCGAACACTGAAGCTTTCTTT	CASSNTPNTEAFF
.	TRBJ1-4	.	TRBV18	TGTGCCAGCTCACCGACCCGCGAAAAACTGTTTTTT	CASSPTREKLFF
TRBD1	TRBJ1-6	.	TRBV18	TGTGCCAGCTCATCGACAGGGGATCTTTGGAATTCACCCCTCCACTTT	CASSSTGDLWNSPLHF
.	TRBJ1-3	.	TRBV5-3	TGTGCCAGAAGCTTTTGCCTTGGGGGTTCTAACGGAAACACCATATATTTT	CARSFCLGGSNGNTIYF
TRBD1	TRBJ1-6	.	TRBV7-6	TGTGCCAGCAGCCCCGGGACAGGGGCCAATTCACCCCTCCACTTT	CASSPGTGANSPLHF
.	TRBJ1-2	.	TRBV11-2	TGTGCCAGCAGCTTAGTCCGGGACATCTATGGCTACACCTTC	CASSLVRDIYGYTF
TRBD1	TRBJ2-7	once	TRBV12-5	TGTGCTAGTGGTTTGGTCCGGGACAGGGGAGGCGAGCAGTACTTC	CASGLVRDRGGEQYF
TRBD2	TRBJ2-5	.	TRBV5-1	TGCGCCAGCAGACCGGGACTAGCGGCGGAGACCCAGTACTTC	CASRPGLAAETQYF
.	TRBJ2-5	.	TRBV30	TGTGCCTGGAGGTATATCCGGGACTGGTCGTCCGCCGGGAGTGGGGAGACCCAGTACTTC	CAWRYIRDWSSAGSGETQYF
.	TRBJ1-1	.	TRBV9	TGTGCCAGCAGCGTAGAAGGGGAGAGCGCTGAAGCTTTCTTT	CASSVEGESAEAFF
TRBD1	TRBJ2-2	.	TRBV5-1	TGCGCCAGCACCCGACAGGGGGCCACCGGGGAGCTGTTTTTT	CASTRQGATGELFF
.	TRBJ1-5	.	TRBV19	TGTGCCACAAGGGGCACAGCTACTCCCAGTTTAAATCAGCCCCAGCATTTT	CATRGTATPSLNQPQHF
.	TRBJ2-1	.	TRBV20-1	TGCAGTGCTAGTGGGTATCCTAGCGCGTACAATGAGCAGTTCTTC	CSASGYPSAYNEQFF
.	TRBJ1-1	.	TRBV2	TGTGCCAGCTCCGTTGGAACTGAAGCTTTCTTT	CASSVGTEAFF
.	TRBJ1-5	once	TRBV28	TGTGCCAGCAAAAAACCCCAGGGAAGCAATCAGCCCCAGCATTTT	CASKKPQGSNQPQHF
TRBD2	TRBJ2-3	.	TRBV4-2	TGTGCCAGCAGCCAAGATGTGGCTAGCGGTAGCACAGATACGCAGTATTTT	CASSQDVASGSTDTQYF
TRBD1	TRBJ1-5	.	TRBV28	TGTGCCAGCAGTTTATCCGGGACAGGGGTTAGCAATCAGCCCCAGCATTTT	CASSLSGTGVSNQPQHF
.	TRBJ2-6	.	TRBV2	TGTGCCAGCAGTATTACACGGACCTCTGGGGCCAACGTCCTGACTTTC	CASSITRTSGANVLTF
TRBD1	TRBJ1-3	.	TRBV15	TGTGCCACCAGCAGGGATCCGGGACAGATAATTGGAAACACCATATATTTT	CATSRDPGQIIGNTIYF
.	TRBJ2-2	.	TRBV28	TGTGCCAGCCAGGGGGGGTCCGGGGAGCTGTTTTTT	CASQGGSGELFF
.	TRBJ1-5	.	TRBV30	TGTGCCTGGAGGTTGGCAGGGGTTAGCAATCAGCCCCAGCATTTT	CAWRLAGVSNQPQHF
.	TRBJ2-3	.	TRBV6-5	TGTGCCAGCAGTTACTCGCGCGGGATAGGAGATACGCAGTATTTT	CASSYSRGIGDTQYF
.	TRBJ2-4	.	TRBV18	TGTGCCAGCTCACCACGGGAAAACATTCAGTACTTC	CASSPRENIQYF
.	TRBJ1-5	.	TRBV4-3	TGCGCCAGCACCGAAAGGTATAGAAGTAATCAGCCCCAGCATTTT	CASTERYRSNQPQHF
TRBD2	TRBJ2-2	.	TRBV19	TGTGCCAGTACCTTGGGACTAACTCCCGGGGAGCTGTTTTTT	CASTLGLTPGELFF
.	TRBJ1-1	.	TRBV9	TGTGCCAGCAGCGTAGCACAGGACACTGAAGCTTTCTTT	CASSVAQDTEAFF
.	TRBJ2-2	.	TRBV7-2	TGTGCCAGCAGCGCCCGACAGGTCGCGAACACCGGGGAGCTGTTTTTT	CASSARQVANTGELFF
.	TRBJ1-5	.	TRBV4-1	TGCGCCAGCAGCCAAGTAGGTAAGGGACAGCCCCAGCATTTT	CASSQVGKGQPQHF
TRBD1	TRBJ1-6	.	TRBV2	TGTGCCAGCAGTCCATTGACAGGGGGCGGTTCACCCCTCCACTTT	CASSPLTGGGSPLHF
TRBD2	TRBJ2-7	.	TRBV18	TGTGCCAGCTCAGCTAGCGGGAGAGAATCCTACGAGCAGTACTTC	CASSASGRESYEQYF
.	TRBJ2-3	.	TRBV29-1	TGCAGCGTTGAAGGCTCGCCGGGACGAACAGATACGCAGTATTTT	CSVEGSPGRTDTQYF